There are many counts of the clone carrying this T cell receptor (beta chain). MiXCR, run by TCRdb on the multiplex PCR reads, gives a single entry per CDR3 protein. The table includes approximately 150,000 distinct CDR3 sequences, around a third detected once. Trimming at V came to 5 bases and at J to 8 bases, leaving 4 bases not matched to a gene. The germline V gene has CDR1 SEHNR and CDR2 FQNEAQ (reference sequence). This CDR3 has 14 residues. The lymph nodes were axillary draining lymph nodes from breast cancer patients. The data originate from a study of breast tumors, draining lymph nodes, adjacent tissues.

The chain has TRBV7-9 and TRBJ1-6; 9 positions match TRBD1. The sequence was obtained from a female donor with breast cancer. Some clones in this sample may be carry-over from other donors' samples. The sample comprised axillary lymph node tissue. The CDR3 DNA sequence: TGTGCCAGCAGCGTGGGACAGGGACATTCACCCCTCCACTTT. This encodes CASSVGQGHSPLHF.